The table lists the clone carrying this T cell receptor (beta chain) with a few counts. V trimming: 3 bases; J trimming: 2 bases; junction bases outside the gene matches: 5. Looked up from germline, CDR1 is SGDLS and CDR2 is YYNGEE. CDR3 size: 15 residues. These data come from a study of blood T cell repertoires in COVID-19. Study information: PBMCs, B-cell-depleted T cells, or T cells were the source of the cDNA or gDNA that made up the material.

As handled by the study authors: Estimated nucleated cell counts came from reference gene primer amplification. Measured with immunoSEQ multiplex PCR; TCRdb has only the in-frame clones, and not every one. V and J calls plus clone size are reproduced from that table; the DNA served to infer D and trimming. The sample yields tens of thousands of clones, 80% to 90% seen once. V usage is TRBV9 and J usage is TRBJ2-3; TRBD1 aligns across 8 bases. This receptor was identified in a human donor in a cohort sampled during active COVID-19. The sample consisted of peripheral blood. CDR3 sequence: CASSAWTGNTDTQYF. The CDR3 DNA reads TGTGCCAGCAGCGCTTGGACAGGGAACACAGATACGCAGTATTTT.